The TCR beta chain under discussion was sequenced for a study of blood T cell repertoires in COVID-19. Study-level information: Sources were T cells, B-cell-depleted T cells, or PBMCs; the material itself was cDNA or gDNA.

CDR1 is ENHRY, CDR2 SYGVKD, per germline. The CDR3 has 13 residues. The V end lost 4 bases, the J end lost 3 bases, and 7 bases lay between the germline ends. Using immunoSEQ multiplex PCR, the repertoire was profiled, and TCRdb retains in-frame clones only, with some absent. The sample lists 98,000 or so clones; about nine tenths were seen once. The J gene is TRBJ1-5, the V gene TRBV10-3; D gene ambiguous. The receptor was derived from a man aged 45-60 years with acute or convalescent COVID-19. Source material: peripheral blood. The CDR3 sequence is CAISGAPNQPQHF. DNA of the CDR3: TGTGCCATCAGTGGGGCCCCCAATCAGCCCCAGCATTTT.